This T cell receptor (beta chain) was observed in a study of blood T cell repertoires in COVID-19 (dated by TCRdb to 2018 to 2020). The study in broad terms: The collaborator samples originated in the United States, Italy and Spain and spanned the acute and convalescent phases of COVID-19. The prospective study material was composed of cDNA or gDNA derived from T cells, B-cell-depleted T cells, or PBMCs. Subjects who had been exposed to COVID-19, were actively infected with it, or had recovered from it provided the deeply sampled blood TCRbeta repertoires that made up the dataset. The repertoires were released in a freely available public database meant as a resource for research on the immune response to SARS-CoV-2. The samples were drawn from the first 160 participants of the ongoing ImmuneRACE study and from 1,254 subjects provided by 6 global collaborators. Sample metadata almost always included a de-identified subject ID, COVID-19 status, age in years and sex. HLA class I and class II types, where available, came from metadata supplied by the sample provider rather than from assay-based typing.

Points on this clone: The antigen this receptor binds is unknown. No much larger clone is present one base from it, and per-base qualities are unavailable.

The immunoSEQ Assay, a bias-controlled multiplex PCR, was used to amplify TCRbeta CDR3 regions from genomic DNA. The published analysis was carried out like this. The number of nucleated cells in each sample was estimated by amplification of reference gene primers within the assay. Sequence reads were collapsed and filtered to measure the absolute abundance of every unique TCRbeta CDR3 rearrangement. For each sample, productive Simpson clonality was calculated as the square root of Simpson's diversity index over productive rearrangements. TCRdb holds this immuneACCESS table with in-frame rearrangements only. Some clones are missing; in checked studies, unresolved V genes explain under half, and the rest has no known cause. From that table come the V and J calls and clone size; the DNA was used to work out D and trimming. The sample has fewer than 450,000 clones on record, roughly nine tenths of them singletons. Jointly, the top ten make up more than 0.8% of the sample.

The CDR3 covers 12 residues, taking in both the cysteine and the phenylalanine. Solely the CDR3 DNA is kept, with 36 bases framed from the first base. A distance of 10 bases separates the germline ends of V and J, which lose 7 bases and 4 bases respectively. What the study reported, not specific to this receptor: The quantity of clinical and demographic metadata differed by source and by participant and was supplied without curation.

Participants in the prospective study were enrolled through a virtual design, were aged roughly 18 to 90 years, and lived in 24 United States geographic areas. In the prospective study, participants were assigned to cohorts based on the clinical history participants reported in a screening survey and a study questionnaire. Recovered participants in ImmuneRACE Cohort 3 were defined as having two consecutive negative NP/OP PCR tests, clearance from a healthcare professional, or resolution of symptoms. Mobile phlebotomists in the prospective study collected whole blood, serum and a nasopharyngeal or oropharyngeal swab from every participant. Over a roughly 2-month period, participants in the prospective study had the option of providing additional blood draws and questionnaires. Blood samples from the prospective study were shipped frozen or at room temperature prior to DNA extraction.

The TCR originated in a woman between 25 and 40 years old who had recovered from COVID-19. In this chain, TRBV12-3 or TRBV12-4 is recombined with TRBJ2-5, with the D gene not clear enough to name. Sequenced sample: PBMCs or T cells enriched from blood (not recorded which). Here is the DNA: TGTGCCAGCACCACCTCAGGAGAGACCCAGTACTTC. It translates to CASTTSGETQYF.